The entry below describes one T cell receptor (beta chain). The junction had 5 bases not matched to a gene; V was cut back by 0 bases and J by 9 bases. CDR1 and CDR2 (germline): SGHNT, YYREEE (reference sequence). The CDR3 extends over 14 amino acids. This entry comes from a study of blood T cell repertoires in COVID-19. Study details: COVID-19 samples, acute and convalescent, were from the United States, Italy and Spain. PBMCs, B-cell-depleted T cells, or T cells provided the cDNA or gDNA that made up the material.

Authors' data handling: Cell counts per sample came from amplifying reference gene primers. The table came from immunoSEQ multiplex PCR; TCRdb's copy has only in-frame clones and leaves some out. V and J calls and clone size are given by that table; D and trimming were obtained from the DNA. Altogether about 120,000 clones are present, 88% being singletons, with the ten largest covering about 1.5%. The chain has TRBV5-4 and TRBJ2-1; 8 bases map to TRBD1. The specimen was peripheral blood. The TCR comes from a human donor in a cohort sampled during active COVID-19. The CDR3 DNA reads as TGTGCCAGCAGCTTGGTCGACAGGGGAGTTGAGCAGTTCTTC. Translating it yields CASSLVDRGVEQFF.